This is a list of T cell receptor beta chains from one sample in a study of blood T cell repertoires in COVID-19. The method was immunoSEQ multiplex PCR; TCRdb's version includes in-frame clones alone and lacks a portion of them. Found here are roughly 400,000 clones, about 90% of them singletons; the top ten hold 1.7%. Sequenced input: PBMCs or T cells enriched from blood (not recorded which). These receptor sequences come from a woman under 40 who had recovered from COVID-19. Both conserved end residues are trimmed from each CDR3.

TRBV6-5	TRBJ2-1	ASRTKGNEQF
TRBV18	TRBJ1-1	ASSPWSGGSNTEAF
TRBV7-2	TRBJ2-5	ASSLVGQETQY
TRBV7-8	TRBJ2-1	ASSRSGLAGSSYNEQF
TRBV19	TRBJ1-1	ASSKHRGVTEAF
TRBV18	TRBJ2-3	ASSRGMARTDTQY
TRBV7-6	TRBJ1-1	ASSLGIHRAEAF
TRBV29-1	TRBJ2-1	SIGGPGRLYNEQF
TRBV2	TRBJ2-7	ASRERGRAYEQY
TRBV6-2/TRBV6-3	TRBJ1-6	ASSWTVDNSPLH
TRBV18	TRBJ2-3	ASSPLDRVDTQY
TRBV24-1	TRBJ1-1	ATSDTGGRGTEAF
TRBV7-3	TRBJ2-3	ASSSFVASGGTTDTQY
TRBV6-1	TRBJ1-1	ASSDGVKTEAF
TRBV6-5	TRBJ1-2	ASKGIGYT
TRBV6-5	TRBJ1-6	ASRSQGHNSPLH
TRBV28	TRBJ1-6	ASSSVTYNSPLH
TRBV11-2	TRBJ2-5	ASSFSGGETQY
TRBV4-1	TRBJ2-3	ASSRGSTDTQY
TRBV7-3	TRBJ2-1	ASGEYGRRSYNEQF
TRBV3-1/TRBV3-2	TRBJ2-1	ASSQGLVNEQF
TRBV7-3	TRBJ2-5	ASSPDRGRQETQY
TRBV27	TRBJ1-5	ASSARQPSGNQPQH
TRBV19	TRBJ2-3	ASSIGTGIQY
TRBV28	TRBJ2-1	ASSEQGDRDNEQF
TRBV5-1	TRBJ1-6	ASSRILPGQTSPLH
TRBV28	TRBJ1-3	ASSFRGNTIY
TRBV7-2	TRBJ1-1	ANLFRGSTEAF
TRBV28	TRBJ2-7	ASSYPGTGDEQY
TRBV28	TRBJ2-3	ASRGTSGSSDTQY
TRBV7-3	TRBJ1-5	ASSLTGKCVQPQH
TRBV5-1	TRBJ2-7	ASSPSGGLQY
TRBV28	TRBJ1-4	ASSLPGTANEKLF
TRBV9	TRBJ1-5	ASSVGGERGQPQH
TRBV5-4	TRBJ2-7	ASSPSRLAGDYEQY
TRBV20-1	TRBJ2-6	SASLQAQTGANVLT
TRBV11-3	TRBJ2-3	ASSLPGVPDTQY
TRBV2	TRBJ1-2	ASRDRGYGYT
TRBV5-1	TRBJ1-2	ASSFWQGAHGYT
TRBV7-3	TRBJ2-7	ASSLTSGGSYEQY
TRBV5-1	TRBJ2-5	ASSSGQWGETQY
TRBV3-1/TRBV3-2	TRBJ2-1	ASESASGQF